This TCR beta chain was sequenced in a study of blood T cell repertoires in COVID-19. Study-wide background: Collection of acute and convalescent COVID-19 samples took place in the United States, Italy and Spain.

TCRdb's copy holds only in-frame clones and misses some; the assay was immunoSEQ multiplex PCR. In the table there are fewer than 250,000 clones, about 88% of which are singletons. CDR3 length: 17 residues. Per germline, CDR1 MNHEY and CDR2 SMNVEV (reference sequence). Losses at the gene ends were 4 bases for V and 3 bases for J; bases not matched to a gene: 15. The chain couples TRBV27 to TRBJ2-7; the match to TRBD2 covers 7 bases. The sequence derives from a woman aged 40 to 50 who had recovered from COVID-19. The sequenced material came from peripheral blood. CDR3 region: CASSSRAGRASGYEQYF. The CDR3 DNA reads as TGTGCCAGCAGTTCCAGGGCAGGGAGGGCTAGCGGCTACGAGCAGTACTTC.